Listed below are T cell receptor beta chains from one sample, sequenced in a study of blood T cell repertoires in COVID-19. Sequencing used immunoSEQ multiplex PCR; TCRdb keeps in-frame clones, though not all of them. The sample holds 200,000 to 250,000 clones, approximately 87% seen once. Input material: peripheral blood. The receptors stem from a woman aged 45-65 years with acute or convalescent COVID-19. Both conserved end residues are trimmed from each CDR3.

j_call v_call cdr3_aa
TRBJ1-1 TRBV7-3 ASSLMASTEAF
TRBJ2-2 TRBV11-3 ASSAQAGVGGREELF
TRBJ1-5 TRBV19 ASNMPTGFGDQPQH
TRBJ1-2 TRBV10-1 ASAHRVGYT
TRBJ1-2 TRBV5-1 ASSTAGTPNDGYT
TRBJ1-2 TRBV5-1 ASSLNQVDGYT
TRBJ2-1 TRBV3-1/TRBV3-2 ASSPDSEYNEQF
TRBJ2-1 TRBV7-9 ASSPRDWAHNEQF
TRBJ2-6 TRBV5-8 ASSPGRQGRFWSGANVLT
TRBJ1-5 TRBV6-5 ASSYLGHQPQH
TRBJ1-2 TRBV9 ASSYAGTGADGYT
TRBJ2-3 TRBV4-2 ASSQEEGRGADTQY
TRBJ2-2 TRBV3-1/TRBV3-2 ASSQVPTGASRTGELF
TRBJ2-3 TRBV21-1 ASIGGLERDTQY
TRBJ2-7 TRBV6-5 ASSSISGTEEQY
TRBJ2-2 TRBV9 ASSLLGRNTGELF
TRBJ2-3 TRBV15 ATSREAGGLSTDTQY
TRBJ2-3 TRBV24-1 ATSDASAGGGDTQY
TRBJ2-2 TRBV4-1 ASSQGSAGTNTGELF
TRBJ2-5 TRBV7-2 ASSPGTSLETQY
TRBJ2-5 TRBV10-1 ASRHRLAGLGETQY
TRBJ1-1 TRBV29-1 SVRGTGGSMNTEAF
TRBJ2-1 TRBV5-1 ASVFGQGSYNEQF
TRBJ2-7 TRBV7-9 ASSLETSVRTREQY
TRBJ2-3 TRBV7-2 ASSPRGGHSTQY
TRBJ2-1 TRBV5-1 ASSPGASGSEGEQF
TRBJ1-1 TRBV19 ASSGTGGFNTEAF
TRBJ2-1 TRBV10-3 AISEGGIFAGEDYNEQF
TRBJ2-1 TRBV4-3 ASSQGSEIDEQF
TRBJ1-4 TRBV9 ASSARGGGSATNEKLF
TRBJ2-7 TRBV27 ASSWASSSYEQY
TRBJ1-2 TRBV9 ASSGTGAGDYGYT
TRBJ1-6 TRBV7-2 ASSLDRMGTYNSPLH
TRBJ2-3 TRBV5-8 ASRPRPGGFADTQY
TRBJ2-5 TRBV4-3 ASSQLGQETQY
TRBJ2-3 TRBV10-3 ATEGGRSDTQY
TRBJ1-2 TRBV25-1 ASSEYAGAGYT
TRBJ2-2 TRBV3-1/TRBV3-2 ASSHLESGELF
TRBJ2-1 TRBV4-3 ASSLDTGGDNEQF
TRBJ2-7 TRBV27 ASSPRTGVRYEQY
TRBJ1-2 TRBV27 ASHPWRAGYFEGYT
TRBJ2-3 TRBV7-2 ASSPRTDTQY
TRBJ2-2 TRBV3-1/TRBV3-2 ASSQPTSGGYTGELF
TRBJ2-1 TRBV3-1/TRBV3-2 ATLAGGTNEQF
TRBJ1-4 TRBV7-9 ASSRGDGEKLF
TRBJ1-3 TRBV9 ASSPQEASLGNTIY
TRBJ1-2 TRBV5-6 ASSPGTASGYGYT
TRBJ2-3 TRBV20-1 SASLGLAGGDTQY
TRBJ2-7 TRBV11-2 ASSLGTGAYEQY
TRBJ1-5 TRBV19 ASSEGQRHQPQH
TRBJ1-1 TRBV6-2/TRBV6-3 ASSYNIMNTEAF
TRBJ1-3 TRBV21-1 AIRSWEDRGRYRNTIY
TRBJ2-7 TRBV27 ASSARDRLYEQY
TRBJ1-3 TRBV3-1/TRBV3-2 ASSQQGADTIY
TRBJ1-1 TRBV23-1 ASITPTGLNTEAF
TRBJ2-1 TRBV2 ASIPSGTYNEQF
TRBJ1-2 TRBV18 ASSPLAGEGRNGYT
TRBJ1-1 TRBV19 ASSYRQNTEAF
TRBJ1-1 TRBV5-4 ASSPHRWTGGFWDTEAF